This T cell receptor (beta chain) was obtained from a study of T cell responses to AZD1222 COVID-19 vaccine. Study at large: Some second doses came at about 4 weeks and others at about 12 weeks; these were pooled.

Trimming removed 6 bases from V and 0 bases from J; junction bases left unmatched: 10. Germline loops: CDR1 SNHLY, CDR2 FYNNEI. The CDR3 sequence is 16 residues long. Sequencing used immunoSEQ multiplex PCR; TCRdb keeps in-frame clones, though not all of them. The table lists around 200,000 clones, approximately 93% of them singletons. Details on this clone: Its specificity is unknown.

Study-wide results and caveats: Spike was spanned by vaccine-associated CD4 TCRs, with dominance at 160-218 and 743-854.

The sequence derives from an adult in good health. The chain joins TRBV2 to TRBJ2-7; 8 bases agree with TRBD1. The starting material was peripheral blood, obtained on day 0 of AZD1222 vaccination. The CDR3 DNA is TGTGCCAGCAGCTCTTCGGGACAGGTGGTCTCCTACGAGCAGTACTTC. Translating it yields CASSSSGQVVSYEQYF.